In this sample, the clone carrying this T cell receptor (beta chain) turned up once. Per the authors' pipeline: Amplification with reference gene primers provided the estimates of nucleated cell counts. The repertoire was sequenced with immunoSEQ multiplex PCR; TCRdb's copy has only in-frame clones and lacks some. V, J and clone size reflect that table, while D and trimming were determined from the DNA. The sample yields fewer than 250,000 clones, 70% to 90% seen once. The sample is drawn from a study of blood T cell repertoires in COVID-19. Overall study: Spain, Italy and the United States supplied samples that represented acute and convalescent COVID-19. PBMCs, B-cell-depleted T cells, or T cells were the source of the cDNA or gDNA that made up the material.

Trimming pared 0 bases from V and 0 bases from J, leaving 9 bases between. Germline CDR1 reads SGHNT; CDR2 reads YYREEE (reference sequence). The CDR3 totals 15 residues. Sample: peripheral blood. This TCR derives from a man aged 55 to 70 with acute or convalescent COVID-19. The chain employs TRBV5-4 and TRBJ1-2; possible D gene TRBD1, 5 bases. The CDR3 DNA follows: TGTGCCAGCAGCTTGGTCGGCAGGGCTAACTATGGCTACACCTTC. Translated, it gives CASSLVGRANYGYTF.